Shown below are 2 T cell receptor beta chains from a single sample sequenced in a study of regulatory T cells in long-lasting Graves disease. Arm-PCR with iRepertoire HTBI primers amplified the CDR3 regions for these TCR beta libraries. TCRdb reprocessed the multiplex PCR reads via MiXCR and lists one record per CDR3 protein. Of about 290,000 distinct CDR3 sequences listed, 20% to 25% are singletons. Time point in this sample: persistent/refractory GD, antithyroid drugs over 5 years with positive TRAb. There was RNA extracted from PBMCs, and the TCR library was made from it. The source material was peripheral blood mononuclear cells (PBMCs), sampled when the disease was refractory, from a patient treated with antithyroid drugs. These receptor sequences come from a female donor with Graves disease.

The rearrangement links TRBV5-1 to TRBJ2-2; D is unresolved. The V end lost 4 bases, the J end lost 2 bases, and 9 bases lay between the germline ends. Germline assignment: CDR1 SGHRS and CDR2 YFSETQ. The CDR3 spans 14 residues. CDR3 region: CASSNSGNTGELFF. CDR3 DNA sequence: TGCGCCAGCAGCAACTCAGGAAACACCGGGGAGCTGTTTTTT.

This clonotype was seen more than once but under ten times. The J gene is TRBJ1-4, the V gene TRBV10-3, with D possibly TRBD1 on 5 matching bases. The CDR3 runs 11 residues. V was cut by 11 bases and J by 4 bases, with 8 bases left in between. The germline V gene encodes CDR1 ENHRY and CDR2 SYGVKD. The CDR3 nucleotides are TGTGCCCCCCAGGGTAATGAAAAACTGTTTTTT. Translated, it gives CAPQGNEKLFF.